Following are 28 T cell receptor beta chains from one sample sequenced in a study of shared clonotypes between healthy human individuals. The naive CD8 fraction comprised CD45RO-negative cells positively selected for CCR7 and excluded terminally differentiated effector memory CD45RA+ cells. The assay was immunoSEQ multiplex PCR, and TCRdb's table has in-frame clones only and misses some. Of 1.5 million to 2.5 million clones listed, about 95% are singletons. The sequencing input was naive CD8+ T cells sorted from blood. The receptors shown here come from a man younger than 35 in good health.

The chain recombines TRBV6-1 with TRBJ2-7; D unclear. The CDR3 loop spans 13 amino acids. The V end was cut by 4 bases, the J end by 0 bases, with 7 bases between. Looked up from germline, CDR1 is MNHNS and CDR2 is SASEGT. The DNA for the CDR3 is TGTGCCAGCAGTGGGCAGAGCTCCTACGAGCAGTACTTC. Protein product: CASSGQSSYEQYF.

The rearrangement links TRBV9 to TRBJ2-7, with 10 bases lining up with TRBD1. CDR3 length: 16 amino acids. V dropped 3 bases and J dropped 2; count of bases not matched to a gene: 8. Germline CDR1 SGDLS, CDR2 YYNGEE. In nucleotides, the CDR3 is TGTGCCAGCAGCGAGCGCGGGACAGGGGACCCCTACGAGCAGTACTTC. As protein: CASSERGTGDPYEQYF.

Remarks on this clone: This sample includes further DNA sequences coding for the same CDR3. The chain joins TRBV5-4 to TRBJ2-7; D possibly corresponds to TRBD1 (5 bases). Germline V gives CDR1 SGHNT, CDR2 YYREEE (reference sequence). With 0 bases removed from V and 2 bases from J, the gap between germline ends came to 12 bases. This CDR3 has 15 amino acids. The CDR3 nucleotides read TGTGCCAGCAGCTTGGGTAGGGGCAGTACCTACGAGCAGTACTTC. It encodes CASSLGRGSTYEQYF.

This clone was recorded once. The genes are TRBV6-5 and TRBJ2-1; unclear D gene. The CDR3 loop spans 14 amino acids. Per germline, CDR1 MNHEY and CDR2 SVGAGI. With 2 bases removed from V and 3 bases from J, the gap between germline ends came to 8 bases. The CDR3: CASSYDPGYNEQFF. The CDR3 coding sequence is TGTGCCAGCAGTTACGATCCGGGCTACAATGAGCAGTTCTTC.

The rearrangement links TRBV7-9 to TRBJ1-1; TRBD1 aligns across 9 bases. Germline CDR1 and CDR2: SEHNR and FQNEAQ (reference sequence). The CDR3 is made up of 16 amino acids. The junction had 7 bases not matched to a gene; V was cut back by 2 bases and J by 3 bases. As DNA, the CDR3 is TGTGCCAGCAGCTTATTCACAGGGGGCCTGGACACTGAAGCTTTCTTT. Translation: CASSLFTGGLDTEAFF.

As concerns this clone: The sample carries other DNA sequences with the same CDR3. J is TRBJ1-1 and V is TRBV30; tentative D call: TRBD1 (5 bases). The germline V and J ends were trimmed by 2 bases and 1 base, with 8 bases remaining between them. The CDR3 runs 13 residues. Germline loops: CDR1 GTSNPN, CDR2 SVGIG (reference sequence). For the CDR3, the DNA is TGTGCCTGGAGTACAGGAGGGAACACTGAAGCTTTCTTT. It specifies CAWSTGGNTEAFF.

The chain carries TRBV30 and TRBJ2-1; D unresolved. There are 13 residues in the CDR3. The V end was cut by 2 bases, the J end by 6 bases, with 11 bases between. CDR1 GTSNPN and CDR2 SVGIG come from the germline V gene (reference sequence). The CDR3 loop is CAWSMATANEQFF. DNA for the CDR3: TGTGCCTGGAGTATGGCAACGGCCAATGAGCAGTTCTTC.

Of note for this clone: Other DNA variants within this sample encode the same CDR3. This sequence joins TRBV5-6 and TRBJ2-7, with D hard to call. In germline, CDR1 is SGHDT, CDR2 YYEEEE. CDR3 length: 13 residues. V was trimmed by 2 bases and J by 1 base, leaving 7 bases between them. CDR3 sequence (DNA): TGTGCCAGCAGCTTCTCTGGATCCTACGAGCAGTACTTC. Protein product: CASSFSGSYEQYF.

Concerning this clone: The same CDR3 also results from other DNA sequences found in this sample. The rearrangement links TRBV29-1 to TRBJ1-5; TRBD1 might be the D (5 bases). V lost 4 bases to trimming and J lost 5 bases, with 12 bases between them. The CDR3 covers 13 residues. Germline V gene lookup returns CDR1 SQVTM and CDR2 ANQGSEA. The CDR3 sequence: CSVGGTGDQPQHF. In DNA form, the CDR3 reads TGCAGCGTTGGGGGGACGGGGGATCAGCCCCAGCATTTT.

With regard to this clone: Other nucleotide sequences from this sample produce the same CDR3. The rearrangement joins TRBV9 to TRBJ2-7; D perhaps matches TRBD2 (6 bases). The CDR3 has 14 amino acids. Germline V CDR1 and CDR2: SGDLS, YYNGEE. Between the trimmed V and J ends, which lost 2 bases and 2 bases, there was a span of 11 bases. The CDR3 here is CASSVGTATYEQYF. CDR3 nucleotides: TGTGCCAGCAGCGTTGGGACTGCCACCTACGAGCAGTACTTC.

V gene TRBV7-2 combines with J gene TRBJ2-7; D gene ambiguous. Germline CDR1 SGHTA, CDR2 FQGNSA. CDR3 length: 15 residues. V was clipped by 1 base and J by 3 bases, with 13 bases between them. CDR3 DNA: TGTGCCAGCAGCTTAGTCCCCGATTTGGGCTACGAGCAGTACTTC. It encodes CASSLVPDLGYEQYF.

This chain joins TRBV5-1 and TRBJ1-1; 7 bases match TRBD1. This CDR3 contains 16 residues. Germline V gene lookup returns CDR1 SGHRS and CDR2 YFSETQ. The ends lost 1 base at V and 1 base at J; junction bases unmatched: 7. DNA of the CDR3: TGCGCCAGCAGCTTGAGAGGCACAGGGGCGAACACTGAAGCTTTCTTT. Its protein is CASSLRGTGANTEAFF.

This sequence joins TRBV7-9 and TRBJ2-1; 7 bases are a match to TRBD1. The CDR3 consists of 13 residues. V shed 5 bases and J 10 bases; nucleotides not matched to a gene: 8. Germline assignment: CDR1 SEHNR and CDR2 FQNEAQ (reference sequence). The CDR3 DNA reads TGTGCCAGCAGCCTCGGGACAGCGCTGGAGCAGTTCTTC. As protein: CASSLGTALEQFF.

V and J are TRBV10-3 and TRBJ1-1; D is undetermined. CDR1 and CDR2 (germline): ENHRY, SYGVKD. This CDR3 region has 13 residues. The ends were cut back, 8 bases at V and 1 base at J, with 11 bases in the middle. Written as DNA, the CDR3 is TGTGCCATCGCCTTGGGAGCGAACACTGAAGCTTTCTTT. This translates into CAIALGANTEAFF.

This chain uses TRBV2 with TRBJ2-5, with 7 bases fitting TRBD1. The CDR3 sequence is 15 residues long. V trimming: 4 bases; J trimming: 5 bases; junction bases outside the gene matches: 10. Per germline, CDR1 SNHLY and CDR2 FYNNEI. The CDR3 region is CASSVGQGVSETQYF. The CDR3 DNA sequence: TGTGCCAGCAGTGTAGGGCAGGGGGTTAGCGAGACCCAGTACTTC.

V and J are TRBV5-5 and TRBJ2-7; D is uncertain. The germline gives CDR1 SGHKS, CDR2 YYEKEE (reference sequence). The CDR3 sequence is 11 residues long. V was pared by 6 bases and J by 7 bases, with 11 bases between. The DNA for the CDR3 is TGTGCCAGCACTAACCTAGGGGAGCAGTACTTC. It specifies CASTNLGEQYF.

This clone was counted only a few times. Different DNA sequences within this sample yield the same CDR3. The V and J genes are TRBV7-9 and TRBJ1-6; 11 nucleotides align to TRBD1. The CDR3 runs to 14 residues. The junction had 2 bases not matched to a gene; V was cut back by 5 bases and J by 8 bases. Germline CDR1 SEHNR, CDR2 FQNEAQ (reference sequence). CDR3 region: CASSLGQGDSPLHF. The CDR3 nucleotides are TGTGCCAGCAGCCTGGGACAGGGGGATTCACCCCTCCACTTT.

J is TRBJ2-1 and V is TRBV7-6; 13 bases agree with TRBD2. Trimming at V came to 1 base and at J to 6 bases, leaving 6 bases not matched to a gene. The CDR3 spans 17 residues. The germline CDR1 and CDR2 sequences are SGHVS and FNYEAQ. The CDR3 region is CASSLGTSGGLINEQFF. In nucleotides, the CDR3 is TGTGCCAGCAGCTTAGGGACTAGCGGGGGTCTAATCAATGAGCAGTTCTTC.

The chain employs TRBV2 and TRBJ1-1; D not certain. V lost 6 bases and J 4 bases, leaving 21 bases between the germline ends. The CDR3 has 16 amino acids. Germline V gene lookup returns CDR1 SNHLY and CDR2 FYNNEI. The CDR3 sequence is CASSSNSGEGSTEAFF. DNA of the CDR3: TGTGCCAGCAGCTCGAACTCCGGAGAGGGCTCCACTGAAGCTTTCTTT.

The chain couples TRBV4-3 to TRBJ2-1, with 7 bases fitting TRBD2. The CDR3 is 13 amino acids. The ends lost 1 base at V and 8 bases at J; junction bases unmatched: 2. Per the germline V gene, CDR1 is LGHNA and CDR2 is YSLEER. The CDR3 DNA sequence: TGCGCCAGCAGCCAAGTGGCGGGGGATGAGCAGTTCTTC. It encodes CASSQVAGDEQFF.

The chain links TRBV5-6 to TRBJ2-1; D might be TRBD1 (6 bases). Germline V gene sequence: CDR1 SGHDT, CDR2 YYEEEE. Trimming pared 0 bases from V and 9 bases from J, leaving 10 bases between. The CDR3 covers 13 residues. The CDR3, as DNA: TGTGCCAGCAGCTTGGGGACAGTAGGTGAGCAGTTCTTC. Residues: CASSLGTVGEQFF. The full variable domain, rest sourced from reference TRBV5-6 and TRBJ2-1, is DAGVTQSPTHLIKTRGQQVTLRCSPKSGHDTVSWYQQALGQGPQFIFQYYEEEERQRGNFPDRFSGHQFPNYSSELNVNALLLGDSALYLCASSLGTVGEQFFGPGTRLTVL.

The V call is TRBV27, the J call TRBJ1-6, with a possible D match to TRBD1 (6 bases). Germline V gene lookup returns CDR1 MNHEY and CDR2 SMNVEV (reference sequence). CDR3 length equals 13 residues. V lost 6 bases and J 12 bases, leaving 15 bases between the germline ends. The CDR3 is CASRGQGSGPLHF. The CDR3 bases are TGTGCCAGCAGAGGTCAGGGGTCCGGACCCCTCCACTTT.

This clone was found once. The gene calls are TRBV11-2 and TRBJ1-1; D uncertain. Germline V gene data show CDR1 as SGHAT and CDR2 as FQNNGV. Trimming shortened V by 6 bases and J by 5 bases, and 10 bases separated the two germline ends. CDR3 size: 12 residues. For the CDR3, the DNA is TGTGCCAGCAGACCAACGGGGACTGAAGCTTTCTTT. Its protein is CASRPTGTEAFF. Using reference TRBV11-2 and TRBJ1-1 for the parts outside the CDR3, the full variable domain is EAGVAQSPRYKIIEKRQSVAFWCNPISGHATLYWYQQILGQGPKLLIQFQNNGVVDDSQLPKDRFSAERLKGVDSTLKIQPAKLEDSAVYLCASRPTGTEAFFGQGTRLTVV.

V gene TRBV28 combines with J gene TRBJ1-3, with 7 bases aligning to TRBD1. The CDR3 is 18 amino acids. The V and J ends lost 5 bases and 2 bases, in that order; junction bases with no gene match: 15. The germline V gene encodes CDR1 MDHEN and CDR2 SYDVKM. CDR3 DNA sequence: TGTGCCAGCAGTCCCCGGACAGGTACCTCACTGGCTGGAAACACCATATATTTT. This codes for CASSPRTGTSLAGNTIYF.

The chain is built from TRBV7-2 and TRBJ2-7; a weak D match, TRBD2 (6 bases). The CDR3 has 13 amino acids. Deletions cut 3 bases from V and 1 base from J, with 7 bases between. Germline V lookup: CDR1 SGHTA, CDR2 FQGNSA. The CDR3 is CASSFAGSYEQYF. CDR3 in DNA: TGTGCCAGCAGCTTTGCGGGGTCCTACGAGCAGTACTTC.

The rearrangement joins TRBV13 to TRBJ1-1, with no clear D. V was shortened by 3 bases and J by 4 bases, with 6 bases between the two germline ends. The germline V gene encodes CDR1 PRHDT and CDR2 FYEKMQ (reference sequence). This CDR3 contains 12 residues. Here the CDR3 DNA reads TGTGCCAGCAGCTTCAAAAGCACTGAAGCTTTCTTT. Protein sequence: CASSFKSTEAFF.

This chain joins TRBV10-2 and TRBJ2-7, with a weak D call TRBD2 (5 bases). Trimming cost V 8 bases and J 1 base, with 12 bases left between them. The CDR3 is 13 residues long. Germline CDR1 reads WSHSY; CDR2 reads SAAADI. The CDR3 DNA follows: TGCGCCAGCGAGAGGCGGGCATCCTACGAGCAGTACTTC. Protein: CASERRASYEQYF.

This clone was counted a single time. This chain links TRBV5-6 with TRBJ2-7, with D maybe TRBD2 (6 bases). The CDR3 contains 13 residues. Germline CDR1 is SGHDT and CDR2 is YYEEEE. V was clipped by 4 bases and J by 4 bases, with 12 bases between them. CDR3 in amino acids: CASSTRRGYEQYF. In nucleotides, the CDR3 is TGTGCCAGCAGCACTAGGAGGGGTTACGAGCAGTACTTC.